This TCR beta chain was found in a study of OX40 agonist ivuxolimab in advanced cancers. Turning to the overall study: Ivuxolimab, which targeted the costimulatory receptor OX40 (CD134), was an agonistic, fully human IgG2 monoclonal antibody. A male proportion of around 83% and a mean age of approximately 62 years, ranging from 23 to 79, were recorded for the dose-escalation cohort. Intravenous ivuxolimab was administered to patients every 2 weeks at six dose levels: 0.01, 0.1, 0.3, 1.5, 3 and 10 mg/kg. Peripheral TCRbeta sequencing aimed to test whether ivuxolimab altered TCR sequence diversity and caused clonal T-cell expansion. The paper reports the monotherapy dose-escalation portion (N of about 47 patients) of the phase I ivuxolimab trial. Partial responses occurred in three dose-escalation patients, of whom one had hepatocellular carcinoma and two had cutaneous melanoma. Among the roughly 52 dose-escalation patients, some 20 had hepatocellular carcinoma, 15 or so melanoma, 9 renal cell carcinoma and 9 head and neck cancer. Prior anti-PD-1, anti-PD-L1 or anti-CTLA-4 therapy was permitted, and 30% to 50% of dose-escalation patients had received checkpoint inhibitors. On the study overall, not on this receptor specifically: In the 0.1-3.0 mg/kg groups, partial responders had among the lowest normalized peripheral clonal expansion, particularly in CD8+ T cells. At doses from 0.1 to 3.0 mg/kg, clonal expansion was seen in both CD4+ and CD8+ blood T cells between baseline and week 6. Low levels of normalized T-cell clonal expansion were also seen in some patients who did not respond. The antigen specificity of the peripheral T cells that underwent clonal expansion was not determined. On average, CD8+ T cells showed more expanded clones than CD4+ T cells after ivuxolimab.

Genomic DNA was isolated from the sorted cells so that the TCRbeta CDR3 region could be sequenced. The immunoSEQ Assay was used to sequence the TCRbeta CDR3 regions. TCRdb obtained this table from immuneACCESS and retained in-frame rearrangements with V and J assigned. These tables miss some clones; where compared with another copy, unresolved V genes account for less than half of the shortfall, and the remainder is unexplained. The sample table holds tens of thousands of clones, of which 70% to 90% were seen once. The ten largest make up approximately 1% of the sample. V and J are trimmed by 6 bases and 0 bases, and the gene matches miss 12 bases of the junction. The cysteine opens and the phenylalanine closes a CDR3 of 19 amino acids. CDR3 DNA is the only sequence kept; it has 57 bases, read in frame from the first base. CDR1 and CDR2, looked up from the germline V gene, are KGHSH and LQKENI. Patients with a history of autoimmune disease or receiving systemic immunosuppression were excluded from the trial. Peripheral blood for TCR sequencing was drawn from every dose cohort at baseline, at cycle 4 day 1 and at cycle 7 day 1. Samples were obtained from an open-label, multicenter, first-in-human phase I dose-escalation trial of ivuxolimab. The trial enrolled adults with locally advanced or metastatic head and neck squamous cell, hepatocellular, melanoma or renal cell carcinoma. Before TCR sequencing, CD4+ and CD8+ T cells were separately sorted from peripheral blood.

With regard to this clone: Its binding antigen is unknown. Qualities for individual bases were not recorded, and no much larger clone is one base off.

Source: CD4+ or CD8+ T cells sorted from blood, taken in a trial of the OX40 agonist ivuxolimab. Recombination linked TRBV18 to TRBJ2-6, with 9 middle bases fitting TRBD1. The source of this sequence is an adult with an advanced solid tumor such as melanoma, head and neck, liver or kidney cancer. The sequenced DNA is TGTGCCAGCTCTTTTAAGTCCGGGACAGGGCTCTCTGGGGCCAACGTCCTGACTTTC. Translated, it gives CASSFKSGTGLSGANVLTF.